Listed here are 14 T cell receptor beta chains from one sample, sequenced in a study of blood T cell repertoires in COVID-19. TCRdb's table, derived via immunoSEQ multiplex PCR, lists solely in-frame clones and lacks some. The sample lists around 67,000 clones, 82% occurring once. Sequencing used peripheral blood. The receptors shown here come from an elderly man with active COVID-19.

The table lists this clone with many counts. The chain is built from TRBV5-8 and TRBJ1-4, with D unclear. The CDR3 has 16 amino acids. Trimming removed 0 bases at V and 5 bases at J, with 14 bases between. Per the germline V gene, CDR1 is SGHTS and CDR2 is YDEGEE. For the CDR3, the DNA is TGTGCCAGCAGCTTGGGCGCTGAGGGATGGAATGAAAAACTGTTTTTT. Its protein product is CASSLGAEGWNEKLFF.

This clone was seen more than once but under ten times. This chain connects TRBV18 to TRBJ1-2; 7 bases fit TRBD1. The CDR3 runs to 16 residues. The V segment lost 2 bases and the J segment 0 bases; nucleotides outside the gene matches: 6. Germline CDR1 KGHSH, CDR2 LQKENI. This chain's CDR3 is CASSPKVTGSNYGYTF. CDR3 nucleotide sequence: TGTGCCAGCTCACCAAAAGTGACAGGGTCTAACTATGGCTACACCTTC. Complete variable domain (other parts from reference TRBV18 and TRBJ1-2): NAGVMQNPRHLVRRRGQEARLRCSPMKGHSHVYWYRQLPEEGLKFMVYLQKENIIDESGMPKERFSAEFPKEGPSILRIQQVVRGDSAAYFCASSPKVTGSNYGYTFGSGTRLTVV.

The V call is TRBV14, the J call TRBJ2-7, with a possible D match to TRBD1 (6 bases). The CDR3 is made up of 14 amino acids. Deletions cut 3 bases from V and 0 bases from J, with 9 bases between. Per the germline V gene, CDR1 is SGHDN and CDR2 is FVKESK. The CDR3 DNA reads TGTGCCAGCAGCCAGCGGACAGTCTCCTACGAGCAGTACTTC. The encoded protein is CASSQRTVSYEQYF.

The chain has TRBV12-3 or TRBV12-4 and TRBJ1-2; TRBD1 matches at 8 bases. The length of the CDR3 is 13 residues. With 5 bases clipped from V and 5 bases from J, the junction kept 4 bases outside the gene matches. CDR3 in DNA: TGTGCCAGCAGTGCCGGGACAGGATATGGCTACACCTTC. Its translation is CASSAGTGYGYTF.

The J gene is TRBJ2-7, the V gene TRBV24-1; a weak D match, TRBD2 (5 bases). V lost 4 bases to trimming and J lost 5 bases, with 17 bases between them. CDR3 size: 15 residues. Germline V lookup: CDR1 KGHDR, CDR2 SFDVKD. CDR3 sequence reads: CATSDPRTTGNEQYF. In DNA form, the CDR3 reads TGTGCCACCAGTGACCCCAGGACCACGGGGAACGAGCAGTACTTC.

The chain uses TRBV27 and TRBJ2-3; no clear D. The germline CDR1 and CDR2 sequences are MNHEY and SMNVEV (reference sequence). The CDR3 extends over 14 amino acids. Trimming pared 6 bases from V and 6 bases from J, leaving 16 bases between. DNA of the CDR3: TGTGCCAGCAGACGCACAAGGAGCCTGGATACGCAGTATTTT. Amino acid sequence: CASRRTRSLDTQYF.

This chain uses TRBV10-3 with TRBJ2-4; 10 nucleotides align to TRBD1. In germline, CDR1 is ENHRY, CDR2 SYGVKD. V dropped 11 bases and J dropped 2; count of bases not matched to a gene: 9. The CDR3 has 15 residues. DNA for the CDR3: TGTGCCGCCACCGCTGACAGGGGGCCCAAAAACATTCAGTACTTC. Its protein product is CAATADRGPKNIQYF.

The V gene is TRBV14, the J gene TRBJ1-3, with TRBD1 matching over 9 bases. Germline lookup yields CDR1 SGHDN and CDR2 FVKESK. V lost 0 bases, J lost 6 bases, and 9 bases stayed unmatched. CDR3 length: 17 amino acids. CDR3 protein: CASSQERGTGRTNTIYF. In DNA, the CDR3 is TGTGCCAGCAGCCAAGAACGGGGGACAGGGAGGACAAACACCATATATTTT.

V usage is TRBV12-5 and J usage is TRBJ2-5, with 10 bases that match TRBD2. The CDR3 covers 14 residues. Trimming removed 6 bases from V and 5 bases from J; junction bases left unmatched: 6. Germline CDR1 reads LGHNT; CDR2 reads FRNRAP. CDR3 sequence: CASGPSGGLETQYF. As DNA, the CDR3 is TGTGCTAGTGGGCCTAGCGGGGGCCTTGAGACCCAGTACTTC.

The gene calls are TRBV5-6 and TRBJ2-5, with TRBD1 as a possible D gene (5 bases). This CDR3 is 13 amino acids long. Trimming stripped 5 bases from V and 5 bases from J, with 13 bases between. Germline-derived CDR1 and CDR2 are SGHDT and YYEEEE. The CDR3, as DNA: TGTGCCAGCAGTCCTAGGGGTGGTGAGACCCAGTACTTC. As protein: CASSPRGGETQYF.

The genes are TRBV24-1 and TRBJ2-3, with 9 bases lining up with TRBD1. The ends lost 5 bases at V and 4 bases at J; junction bases unmatched: 9. Germline V gene sequence: CDR1 KGHDR, CDR2 SFDVKD. There are 16 residues in the CDR3. The CDR3 DNA reads TGTGCCACCAGTGTTTCCCGGGACAGGGATGCAGATACGCAGTATTTT. It yields the protein CATSVSRDRDADTQYF.

The chain employs TRBV3-1 (or the pseudogene TRBV3-2) and TRBJ2-7, with D unresolved. The V and J ends lost 4 bases and 2 bases respectively, with 15 bases between them. The CDR3 loop spans 15 amino acids. CDR1 and CDR2 (germline): LGHDT, YNNKEL (reference sequence). In DNA, the CDR3 is TGTGCCAGCAGCCTATTCCCCCGCCGAGCCTACGAGCAGTACTTC. Its protein product is CASSLFPRRAYEQYF.

This clone has only a few counts. The chain has TRBV11-3 and TRBJ2-1; 8 nucleotides align to TRBD1. The CDR3 runs to 14 residues. Germline V gene lookup returns CDR1 SGHNT and CDR2 YENEEA. V shed 8 bases and J 6 bases; nucleotides not matched to a gene: 9. The CDR3 here is CASGTGGTLNEQFF. In nucleotides, the CDR3 is TGTGCCAGCGGTACAGGGGGAACCCTCAATGAGCAGTTCTTC.

The chain uses TRBV27 and TRBJ1-2; D is possibly TRBD1 (5 bases). The CDR3 is made up of 15 amino acids. Trimming shortened V by 5 bases and J by 5 bases, and 18 bases separated the two germline ends. The germline gives CDR1 MNHEY, CDR2 SMNVEV (reference sequence). The CDR3 coding sequence is TGTGCCAGCAGTCCGTCCGGGGGGGGGAATTATGGCTACACCTTC. It translates to CASSPSGGGNYGYTF.